The 21 T cell receptor beta chains below come from one sample, sequenced in a study of blood T cell repertoires in COVID-19. Data came from immunoSEQ multiplex PCR; TCRdb stores just in-frame clones and leaves some out. The sample shows about 200,000 clones, around nine tenths of them seen only once. Specimen: peripheral blood. These receptors were collected from a man between 18 and 29 years old with active or convalescent COVID-19.

The rearrangement joins TRBV4-2 to TRBJ2-5; weak D call: TRBD1 (6 bases). The germline V and J ends were trimmed by 4 bases and 5 bases, with 11 bases remaining between them. CDR1 LGHNA and CDR2 YNFKEQ come from the germline V gene. This CDR3 contains 13 residues. This chain's CDR3 is CASSPGHGETQYF. The CDR3 region has the DNA TGTGCCAGCAGCCCGGGACACGGGGAGACCCAGTACTTC.

The V and J genes are TRBV5-4 and TRBJ2-7; 10 bases align to TRBD1. The CDR3 spans 15 residues. V gave up 3 bases and J gave up 3 bases; unmatched junction bases: 6. From germline, CDR1 is SGHNT and CDR2 YYREEE (reference sequence). The CDR3 DNA follows: TGTGCCAGCAGCTCGATCGGGACAGGGGACTACGAGCAGTACTTC. It specifies CASSSIGTGDYEQYF.

V is TRBV2 and J is TRBJ1-1; tentatively, D is TRBD1 (6 bases). V lost 6 bases, J lost 7 bases, and 9 bases lay in between. The CDR3 runs to 11 residues. Per the germline V gene, CDR1 is SNHLY and CDR2 is FYNNEI. The CDR3 DNA reads as TGTGCCAGCAGGAGGACAGATGAAGCTTTCTTT. Protein: CASRRTDEAFF.

V usage is TRBV7-8 and J usage is TRBJ2-7; 7 nucleotides match TRBD1. CDR1 SGHVS and CDR2 FQNEAQ come from the germline V gene. The CDR3 covers 15 residues. The V gene end was trimmed by 6 bases and the J gene end by 4 bases; junction bases not matched to a gene: 12. The CDR3 sequence: CASSPTGASAYEQYF. For the CDR3, the DNA is TGTGCCAGCAGTCCAACAGGGGCTTCGGCTTACGAGCAGTACTTC. Full variable domain (missing parts from reference TRBV7-8 and TRBJ2-7): GAGVSQSPRYKVAKRGQDVALRCDPISGHVSLFWYQQALGQGPEFLTYFQNEAQLDKSGLPSDRFFAERPEGSVSTLKIQRTQQEDSAVYLCASSPTGASAYEQYFGPGTRLTVT.

This clone has just one count. V gene TRBV4-2 combines with J gene TRBJ2-6; D uncertain. CDR3 length: 17 residues. V lost 0 bases and J lost 2, with 11 bases in between. Germline CDR1 is LGHNA and CDR2 is YNFKEQ. CDR3 sequence: CASSQEIRVAGANVLTF. As DNA, the CDR3 is TGTGCCAGCAGCCAAGAGATCCGAGTAGCTGGGGCCAACGTCCTGACTTTC.

The V call is TRBV18, the J call TRBJ2-7; 10 positions agree with TRBD1. The J segment lost 2 bases and the V segment lost 6 bases, leaving 4 bases of the junction unmatched. From germline, CDR1 is KGHSH and CDR2 LQKENI. The CDR3 extends over 14 amino acids. The chain's CDR3 is CASSATGGTYEQYF. In DNA, the CDR3 is TGTGCCAGCTCGGCGACAGGGGGCACCTACGAGCAGTACTTC.

The chain has TRBV5-1 and TRBJ1-4; D is unresolved. V was pared by 7 bases and J by 4 bases, with 11 bases between. Germline V lookup: CDR1 SGHRS, CDR2 YFSETQ. This CDR3 contains 13 residues. The chain's CDR3 is CASHAESNEKLFF. The CDR3, as DNA: TGCGCCAGCCACGCGGAGAGTAATGAAAAACTGTTTTTT.

The chain has TRBV7-8 and TRBJ2-1; weak D call: TRBD2 (6 bases). The CDR3 is 13 amino acids. Germline CDR1 and CDR2: SGHVS and FQNEAQ. V dropped 5 bases and J dropped 12 bases, with 17 bases sitting between them. For the CDR3, the DNA is TGTGCCAGCAGCCCAAGGAGGGCCGGGGGGCAGTTCTTC. Encoded protein: CASSPRRAGGQFF.

The chain's CDR3 is CASRPTGGIDEKLFF. CDR3 sequence (DNA): TGTGCCAGCAGACCTACAGGGGGCATCGATGAAAAACTGTTTTTT. The J gene is TRBJ1-4, the V gene TRBV2; 9 positions match TRBD1. Germline lookup yields CDR1 SNHLY and CDR2 FYNNEI. The CDR3 sequence is 15 residues long. V trimming: 6 bases; J trimming: 6 bases; junction bases outside the gene matches: 8.

The chain joins TRBV5-4 to TRBJ2-3, with 11 positions matching TRBD2. There are 17 residues in the CDR3. V was clipped by 0 bases and J by 0 bases; unmatched bases: 3. CDR1 and CDR2 (germline): SGHNT, YYREEE (reference sequence). CDR3 sequence (DNA): TGTGCCAGCAGCTTGGAATCTAGCGGGAGGAGCACAGATACGCAGTATTTT. The encoded protein is CASSLESSGRSTDTQYF.

This sequence joins TRBV3-1 (or the pseudogene TRBV3-2) and TRBJ1-4, with D possibly matching TRBD1 (5 bases). Trimming pared 1 base from V and 2 bases from J, leaving 11 bases between. This CDR3 region has 16 residues. Germline loops: CDR1 LGHDT, CDR2 YNNKEL (reference sequence). CDR3 region: CASSQGRRGTNEKLFF. The CDR3 DNA follows: TGTGCCAGCAGCCAAGGACGGCGGGGGACTAATGAAAAACTGTTTTTT.

This sequence joins TRBV11-2 and TRBJ2-6, with a weak D call TRBD1 (6 bases). The CDR3 extends over 16 amino acids. Trimming took off 3 bases at V and 0 bases at J, with 9 bases between the two ends. Per the germline V gene, CDR1 is SGHAT and CDR2 is FQNNGV. CDR3 in DNA: TGTGCCAGCAGCTTTGGACAGCTCTCTGGGGCCAACGTCCTGACTTTC. Its protein product is CASSFGQLSGANVLTF.

The rearrangement links TRBV20-1 to TRBJ2-1; no clear D gene. Trimming shortened V by 3 bases and J by 6 bases, and 12 bases separated the two germline ends. Looked up from germline, CDR1 is DFQATT and CDR2 is SNEGSKA (reference sequence). This CDR3 spans 13 amino acids. The DNA for the CDR3 is TGCAGTGCTAGTACCGACTCCCGCAATGAGCAGTTCTTC. Protein product: CSASTDSRNEQFF.

This clone was seen once. The chain is built from TRBV6-5 and TRBJ1-2; TRBD1 agrees at 8 bases. The V segment lost 4 bases and the J segment 7 bases; nucleotides outside the gene matches: 8. The CDR3 loop spans 14 amino acids. Germline V gene data show CDR1 as MNHEY and CDR2 as SVGAGI. CDR3 region: CASSSRTGLGGYTF. The CDR3 DNA follows: TGTGCCAGCAGTTCTCGGACAGGGCTGGGTGGCTACACCTTC.

The chain has TRBV28 and TRBJ1-2, with D possibly matching TRBD1 (5 bases). The germline CDR1 and CDR2 sequences are MDHEN and SYDVKM. V gave up 6 bases and J gave up 7 bases, with 18 bases separating them. The CDR3 sequence is 14 residues long. The CDR3 region has the DNA TGTGCCAGCAGCGGAGGGACTTTCTTTCTTGGCTACACCTTC. Residues: CASSGGTFFLGYTF.

The chain couples TRBV2 to TRBJ1-5; perhaps TRBD1 as D (5 bases). This CDR3 comprises 15 residues. CDR1 and CDR2 (germline): SNHLY, FYNNEI. V was shortened by 3 bases and J by 3 bases, with 12 bases between the two germline ends. The CDR3 nucleotides are TGTGCCAGCAGTGAGCTGCGACAGAACAATCAGCCCCAGCATTTT. Protein product: CASSELRQNNQPQHF.

The V and J genes are TRBV18 and TRBJ1-3; 10 bases are shared with TRBD1. Germline assignment: CDR1 KGHSH and CDR2 LQKENI. V trimming: 8 bases; J trimming: 2 bases; junction bases outside the gene matches: 9. There are 16 residues in the CDR3. The CDR3 coding sequence is TGTGCCAGCGGACCTGGAGGACAGGGGGCTGGAAACACCATATATTTT. Translating gives CASGPGGQGAGNTIYF.

J is TRBJ1-2 and V is TRBV5-4; the match to TRBD1 covers 9 bases. V was pared by 2 bases and J by 6 bases, with 5 bases of the junction left unmatched. CDR3 size: 14 residues. Germline V gene data show CDR1 as SGHNT and CDR2 as YYREEE (reference sequence). CDR3: CASSFGTGRDGYTF. CDR3 nucleotides: TGTGCCAGCAGCTTCGGGACAGGGCGGGATGGCTACACCTTC.

The V and J genes are TRBV10-3 and TRBJ2-3; D is unclear. The germline V and J ends were trimmed by 10 bases and 0 bases, with 11 bases remaining between them. The CDR3 is 13 amino acids. Germline loops: CDR1 ENHRY, CDR2 SYGVKD. The CDR3 bases are TGTGCCACCCTCCCCGGTAGCACAGATACGCAGTATTTT. This sequence encodes CATLPGSTDTQYF.

This sequence joins TRBV18 and TRBJ1-1, with D possibly being TRBD1 (5 bases). Looked up from germline, CDR1 is KGHSH and CDR2 is LQKENI. The V and J ends lost 3 bases and 0 bases respectively, with 11 bases between them. The CDR3 spans 15 residues. CDR3 protein: CASSPNAGMNTEAFF. The CDR3 region has the DNA TGTGCCAGCTCACCCAACGCAGGGATGAACACTGAAGCTTTCTTT. Looking up the rest from reference TRBV18 and TRBJ1-1 gives the full variable domain: NAGVMQNPRHLVRRRGQEARLRCSPMKGHSHVYWYRQLPEEGLKFMVYLQKENIIDESGMPKERFSAEFPKEGPSILRIQQVVRGDSAAYFCASSPNAGMNTEAFFGQGTRLTVV.

The chain carries TRBV11-1 and TRBJ1-1; D gene ambiguous. Germline CDR1 SGHAT, CDR2 FQDESV (reference sequence). V was pared by 4 bases and J by 5 bases, with 11 bases between. This CDR3 has 13 amino acids. CDR3 sequence: CASSSKSGTEAFF. For the CDR3, the DNA is TGTGCCAGCAGCTCTAAGTCGGGAACTGAAGCTTTCTTT.